Here is one T cell receptor (beta chain) with its context. The antigen is undetermined. CDR1 and CDR2 from the germline V gene are SGHRS and YFSETQ. Trimming shortened V by 6 bases and J by 2 bases, and 18 bases separated the two germline ends. The CDR3 runs to 15 residues. Time point defined: week 47, end of study. Topical imiquimod accompanied each vaccine dose, which consisted of 300 ug of mutant IDH1 20-mer peptide. Patients were given eight vaccinations, scheduled in weeks 1, 3, 5, 7, 11, 15, 19 and 23. The data belong to a study of a mutant IDH1 vaccine in newly diagnosed glioma. In the study overall: Treated patients had a mean age of roughly 40 years and a 62.5% male, roughly 40% female split. Previous treatment comprised radiotherapy, temozolomide, or both, mostly both. Findings and limits, study-wide: Apparently, pseudoprogression bore no relation to changes among the top peripheral T cell clonotypes.

Here immunoSEQ multiplex PCR was the method, and the copy in TCRdb shows in-frame clones only, minus some. In the table there are over 75,000 clones, approximately 75% of which are singletons. The chain recombines TRBV5-1 with TRBJ2-7; no reliable D call. This specimen was PBMCs, taken from a glioma patient whose treatment included an IDH1 peptide vaccine. The receptor's source is a middle-aged man with glioma. In DNA form, the CDR3 reads TGCGCCAGCAAGACGACCCCCCGGCAGCCCTACGAGCAGTACTTC. Its translation is CASKTTPRQPYEQYF.